This TCR beta chain was found in a study of glioma-infiltrating T cells after dendritic cell vaccination. Findings of the study overall: Complete blood and tumor specimen sets were limited to few patients. TCR clonality showed no direct relationship with survival.

The CDR3 is 14 residues long. V dropped 3 bases and J dropped 4 bases, with 11 bases sitting between them. CDR1 SNHLY and CDR2 FYNNEI come from the germline V gene. For this clone: Its antigen is not known.

Sample time point: after dendritic cell vaccination, including at tumor progression/relapse. No glioblastoma patient carried an isocitrate dehydrogenase mutation. Input was approximately 2.2 ug genomic DNA, or all available if less. Clones were sequenced by immunoSEQ multiplex PCR, and TCRdb holds only the in-frame ones, with some missing. The sample consists of tens of thousands of clones, 85% of them appearing once. The clonotype originates from a human donor with glioblastoma. This sample comprised blood, obtained after dendritic cell vaccination. The chain combines TRBV2 with TRBJ2-3; D gene ambiguous. CDR3 residues: CASSDYGLADTQYF. In DNA, the CDR3 is TGTGCCAGCAGTGATTACGGGTTGGCAGATACGCAGTATTTT. Combining the CDR3 with reference TRBV2 and TRBJ2-3 gives the whole variable domain EPEVTQTPSHQVTQMGQEVILRCVPISNHLYFYWYRQILGQKVEFLVSFYNNEISEKSEIFDDQFSVERPDGSNFTLKIRSTKLEDSAMYFCASSDYGLADTQYFGPGTRLTVL.